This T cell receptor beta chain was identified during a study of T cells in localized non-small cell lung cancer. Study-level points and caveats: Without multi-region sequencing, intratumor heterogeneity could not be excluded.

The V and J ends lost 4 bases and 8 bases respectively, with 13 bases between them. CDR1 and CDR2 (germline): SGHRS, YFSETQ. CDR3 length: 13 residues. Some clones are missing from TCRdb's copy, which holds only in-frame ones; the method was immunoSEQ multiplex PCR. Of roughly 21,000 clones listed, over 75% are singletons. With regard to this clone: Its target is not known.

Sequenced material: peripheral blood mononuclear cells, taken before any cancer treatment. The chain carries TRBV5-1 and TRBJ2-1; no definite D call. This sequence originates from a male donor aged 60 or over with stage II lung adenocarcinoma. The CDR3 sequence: CASSGPGPDEQFF. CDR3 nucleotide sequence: TGCGCCAGCAGCGGACCGGGCCCCGATGAGCAGTTCTTC.